This T cell receptor (beta chain) emerged from a study of spatial heterogeneity in lung cancer. Whole-study context: Consistently, beta-chain sequences turned up in larger numbers than alpha-chain sequences did.

This clonotype was seen ten or more times. Time point: sample taken at primary tumor resection. The 60 to 90 donors had untreated early-stage non-small cell lung cancer. The authors sequenced whole RNA from tumor, nontumor lung or frozen PBMC without sorting. The germline V and J ends were trimmed by 2 bases and 9 bases, with 11 bases remaining between them. From germline, CDR1 is SGHNT and CDR2 YENEEA. The CDR3 covers 13 residues. The presence of a unique molecular identifier marked each TCR cDNA molecule. In TCRdb, the 5' RACE reads were re-called with MiXCR into one record per CDR3 protein. Of tens of thousands of distinct CDR3 sequences listed, less than 6.5% were seen once; the top ten hold around 25%.

The sample consisted of PBMCs, taken at surgery. This receptor was obtained from a female donor with early-stage non-small cell lung cancer. J is TRBJ2-1 and V is TRBV11-3; D remains ambiguous. The chain's CDR3 is CASSLLTETEQFF. The CDR3, as DNA: TGTGCCAGCAGCTTACTGACTGAAACTGAGCAGTTCTTC.